The clone carrying this T cell receptor beta chain was detected only a few times. Antigen unknown. These data come from a study of tumor-infiltrating lymphocytes in primary liver carcinoma. Background on the study: Stage T1-T3 N0M0 tumors measured about 4 to 10 cm at most. Study findings and constraints: Blood fell significantly below tumors in its top-250-clone fraction (p = 0.039).

RNA and DNA were co-extracted from 20-30 mg of unsorted bulk tissue. Patients carried chronic HBV infection without prior treatment. The germline gives CDR1 MDHEN, CDR2 SYDVKM. Trimming removed 7 bases from V and 7 bases from J, with 22 bases in between. The CDR3 spans 15 residues. Using a constant-region primer together with ProtoScript II reverse transcriptase, TCR beta cDNA was made from 500 ng of total RNA. For TCR beta, libraries were produced by three nested multiplex PCR rounds using slightly modified ARM-PCR. The first two PCR rounds used TRBV1-TRBV30 forward primers with a C-beta reverse primer, approximately 11 cycles each. TCRdb used MiXCR to reprocess the multiplex PCR reads, holding one entry per CDR3 protein. This table has around 120,000 distinct CDR3 sequences, about two thirds appearing once.

The chain uses TRBV28 and TRBJ2-5; D might be TRBD1 (5 bases). The sequence was collected from an older woman with primary liver carcinoma and hepatitis B virus infection. The sample taken for sequencing was tumor-adjacent normal liver tissue. The CDR3 coding sequence is TGTGCCAGCACATCCCGCCGACAGTCCTCTTGGACCCAGTACTTC. Translation: CASTSRRQSSWTQYF.